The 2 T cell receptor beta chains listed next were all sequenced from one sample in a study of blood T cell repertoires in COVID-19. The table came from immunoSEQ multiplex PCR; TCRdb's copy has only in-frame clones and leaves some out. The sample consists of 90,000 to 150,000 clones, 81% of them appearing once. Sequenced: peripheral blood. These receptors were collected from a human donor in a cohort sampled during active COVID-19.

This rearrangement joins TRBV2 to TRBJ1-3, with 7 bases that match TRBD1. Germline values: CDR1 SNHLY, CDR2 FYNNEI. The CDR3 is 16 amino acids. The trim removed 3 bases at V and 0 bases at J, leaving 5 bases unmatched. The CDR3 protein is CASSETGIYSGNTIYF. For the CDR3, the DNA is TGTGCCAGCAGTGAGACAGGGATTTACTCTGGAAACACCATATATTTT. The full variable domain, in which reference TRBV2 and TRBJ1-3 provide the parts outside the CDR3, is EPEVTQTPSHQVTQMGQEVILRCVPISNHLYFYWYRQILGQKVEFLVSFYNNEISEKSEIFDDQFSVERPDGSNFTLKIRSTKLEDSAMYFCASSETGIYSGNTIYFGEGSWLTVV.

CDR3 sequence (DNA): TGTGCCAGCTCACGAGACAGGGATGGCTACACCTTC. This gives the protein CASSRDRDGYTF. The chain is built from TRBV18 and TRBJ1-2; 7 bases align to TRBD1. The CDR3 runs to 12 residues. CDR1 is KGHSH and CDR2 is LQKENI in the germline V gene. V shed 4 bases, J shed 6 bases, and the junction held 2 bases outside the gene matches.